This TCR beta chain was recorded in a study of blood T cell repertoires in COVID-19. Per the original methods: Reference gene primer amplification in the assay estimated nucleated cell counts. Profiled with immunoSEQ multiplex PCR; TCRdb holds only in-frame clones, not every one. V and J calls and clone size follow that table, whereas D and trimming were derived from the DNA. The sample holds 160,000 or so clones; 88% are singletons and the top ten take under 2.5%. V was clipped by 11 bases and J by 4 bases; unmatched bases: 12. This CDR3 spans 15 amino acids. Looked up from germline, CDR1 is SGHNT and CDR2 is YENEEA.

The material sequenced was peripheral blood. This chain links TRBV11-3 with TRBJ1-3, with 9 bases aligning to TRBD1. The TCR sequence derives from a woman in her sixties or seventies with acute or convalescent COVID-19. Here the CDR3 DNA reads TGTGCCGGATTGGGACAGGGCTACTGCGGAAACACCATATATTTT. It translates to CAGLGQGYCGNTIYF.